The subject of this entry is one T cell receptor (beta chain). The antigen remains undetermined. This record belongs to a study of monozygotic twins with inflammatory bowel disease. Study-wide results and limits: Repertoire similarity was not found to differ between concordant and discordant twins, possibly from limited power.

This CDR3 contains 14 residues. Germline lookup yields CDR1 SGHRS and CDR2 YFSETQ. TCRdb reprocessed the 5' RACE reads, keeping one entry per CDR3 protein, no DNA. This listing includes around 380,000 distinct CDR3 sequences. Sequencing used blood. V and J are TRBV5-1 and TRBJ2-7; TCRdb indicates TRBD1, and absent DNA this call remains unverified. The receptor was isolated from a human donor with ulcerative colitis or Crohn's disease, or a healthy co-twin of an affected twin (not recorded which). CDR3: CASSNRQGGNEQYF. Supplemented by reference TRBV5-1 and TRBJ2-7, the full variable domain reads KAGVTQTPRYLIKTRGQQVTLSCSPISGHRSVSWYQQTPGQGLQFLFEYFSETQRNKGNFPGRFSGRQFSNSRSEMNVSTLELGDSALYLCASSNRQGGNEQYFGPGTRLTVT.